The 32 T cell receptor beta chains below all came from one sample that was sequenced in a study of T cell responses to AZD1222 COVID-19 vaccine. Measured with immunoSEQ multiplex PCR; TCRdb has only the in-frame clones, and not every one. The sample contains 90,000 to 120,000 clones, around 90% of which appear only once. This specimen was peripheral blood, taken on day 0 of AZD1222 vaccination. The receptors here all came from an adult in good health.

The gene calls are TRBV11-2 and TRBJ1-1; D not resolved. The CDR3 runs 14 residues. V was pared by 1 base and J by 4 bases, with 10 bases between. CDR1 is SGHAT, CDR2 FQNNGV, per germline. The CDR3 DNA sequence: TGTGCCAGCAGCTTAGGCACTCTTGGCACTGAAGCTTTCTTT. It encodes CASSLGTLGTEAFF. The full variable domain, its missing parts supplied by reference TRBV11-2 and TRBJ1-1, is EAGVAQSPRYKIIEKRQSVAFWCNPISGHATLYWYQQILGQGPKLLIQFQNNGVVDDSQLPKDRFSAERLKGVDSTLKIQPAKLEDSAVYLCASSLGTLGTEAFFGQGTRLTVV.

The chain combines TRBV29-1 with TRBJ1-1; D unresolved. V was shortened by 4 bases and J by 2 bases, with 8 bases between the two germline ends. This CDR3 has 12 residues. Germline values: CDR1 SQVTM, CDR2 ANQGSEA. The CDR3 protein is CSVASLNTEAFF. CDR3 DNA sequence: TGCAGCGTTGCGAGTCTAAACACTGAAGCTTTCTTT.

The genes are TRBV9 and TRBJ2-4; 9 nucleotides line up with TRBD1. The CDR3 length is 18 residues. Germline V gene data show CDR1 as SGDLS and CDR2 as YYNGEE. The V and J ends lost 5 bases and 8 bases, in that order; junction bases with no gene match: 20. CDR3 DNA: TGTGCCAGCAGACCAGGGAGCCAACAGGGGGCAGGTGGGGACATTCAGTACTTC. It encodes CASRPGSQQGAGGDIQYF.

This clone was picked up one time. The V and J genes are TRBV19 and TRBJ2-1; a weak D match, TRBD2 (6 bases). This CDR3 is 14 amino acids long. The V end was cut by 3 bases, the J end by 5 bases, with 11 bases between. In germline, CDR1 is LNHDA, CDR2 SQIVND (reference sequence). CDR3 nucleotides: TGTGCCAGTAGTATTAGGGACTCAAACAATGAGCAGTTCTTC. Amino acid sequence: CASSIRDSNNEQFF.

The V and J genes are TRBV11-2 and TRBJ2-7; 8 bases are shared with TRBD2. The CDR3 has 15 amino acids. The V gene's germline CDR1 is SGHAT and CDR2 FQNNGV. Trimming took 6 bases from V and 3 from J; bases not matched to a gene: 10. The CDR3 region is CASSPEAGAFYEQYF. The CDR3 bases are TGTGCCAGCAGTCCTGAAGCGGGGGCGTTCTACGAGCAGTACTTC.

J is TRBJ2-3 and V is TRBV6-4; TRBD1 aligns across 11 bases. CDR3 length equals 16 residues. CDR1 and CDR2 (germline): MRHNA, SNTAGT. V shed 5 bases and J 4 bases; nucleotides not matched to a gene: 8. The CDR3 sequence: CASSSRTGGGADTQYF. DNA of the CDR3: TGTGCCAGCAGTTCCAGGACAGGGGGCGGCGCAGATACGCAGTATTTT.

The chain links TRBV7-8 to TRBJ1-3; D not certain. From germline, CDR1 is SGHVS and CDR2 FQNEAQ. This CDR3 is 15 amino acids long. Trimming left V 1 base short and J 0 bases short, with 7 bases between. CDR3 loop: CASSLEDRSGNTIYF. CDR3 in DNA: TGTGCCAGCAGCTTAGAGGACCGCTCTGGAAACACCATATATTTT.

This rearrangement joins TRBV6-1 to TRBJ1-2; D unclear. The CDR3 totals 11 residues. Germline V gene lookup returns CDR1 MNHNS and CDR2 SASEGT. The V end lost 1 base, the J end lost 6 bases, and 3 bases lay between the germline ends. In DNA, the CDR3 is TGTGCCAGCAGTGAAGTTGATGGCTACACCTTC. Translation gives CASSEVDGYTF.

V gene TRBV7-2 combines with J gene TRBJ1-1, with 7 positions matching TRBD1. Germline CDR1 SGHTA, CDR2 FQGNSA. CDR3 length equals 13 residues. J gave up 6 bases and V 4 bases, and 5 bases lay outside the gene matches. CDR3 sequence (DNA): TGTGCCAGCAGCTCCCCAGGGGGGGCTGAAGCTTTCTTT. Encoded protein: CASSSPGGAEAFF.

The chain carries TRBV5-4 and TRBJ2-5; D uncertain. The V gene's germline CDR1 is SGHNT and CDR2 YYREEE (reference sequence). This CDR3 is built from 13 residues. V gave up 5 bases and J gave up 2 bases, with 10 bases separating them. CDR3 bases: TGTGCCAGCAGTTACGCGGAGCAAGAGACCCAGTACTTC. Its translation: CASSYAEQETQYF.

The V gene is TRBV6-4, the J gene TRBJ1-6; D remains ambiguous. V dropped 6 bases and J dropped 10 bases, with 19 bases sitting between them. Per germline, CDR1 MRHNA and CDR2 SNTAGT. The CDR3 sequence is 15 residues long. CDR3 region: CASSPRRRLRSPLHF. The CDR3 DNA reads TGTGCCAGCAGCCCCCGTAGGAGGCTGCGATCACCCCTCCACTTT.

The chain employs TRBV24-1 and TRBJ1-2; no firm D call. V shed 6 bases and J shed 4 bases, with 8 bases lying between them. The CDR3 runs 12 residues. Germline CDR1 reads KGHDR; CDR2 reads SFDVKD. DNA of the CDR3: TGTGCCACCAGTCTGGGTTCCTATGGCTACACCTTC. Translating gives CATSLGSYGYTF.

The gene calls are TRBV5-1 and TRBJ2-3; 10 bases match TRBD2. The J segment lost 2 bases and the V segment lost 8 bases, leaving 11 bases of the junction unmatched. Per germline, CDR1 SGHRS and CDR2 YFSETQ. The CDR3 runs 16 residues. CDR3: CASRIGTSENTDTQYF. DNA for the CDR3: TGCGCCAGTAGAATTGGGACTAGCGAAAACACAGATACGCAGTATTTT.

The chain is built from TRBV24-1 and TRBJ2-3, with 10 bases matching TRBD2. V dropped 0 bases and J dropped 3; count of bases not matched to a gene: 11. CDR3 size: 19 residues. Germline V gives CDR1 KGHDR, CDR2 SFDVKD. The CDR3: CATSDLLETSGEVTDTQYF. The CDR3 DNA follows: TGTGCCACCAGTGATTTGCTCGAAACTAGCGGGGAGGTGACAGATACGCAGTATTTT.

The rearrangement links TRBV5-1 to TRBJ2-7; D may be TRBD1 (6 bases). V was pared by 2 bases and J by 5 bases, with 14 bases between. This CDR3 has 14 amino acids. Germline V gene lookup returns CDR1 SGHRS and CDR2 YFSETQ. CDR3: CASSLGHRADEQYF. The DNA for the CDR3 is TGCGCCAGCAGCTTAGGGCACAGGGCCGACGAGCAGTACTTC.

The rearrangement links TRBV16 to TRBJ1-1; D perhaps matches TRBD1 (5 bases). This CDR3 is built from 14 residues. V was pared by 3 bases and J by 5 bases, with 13 bases between. Germline CDR1 reads KGHSY; CDR2 reads FQNENV. CDR3 bases: TGTGCCAGCAGCCACCAAACCGGGGGAACTGAAGCTTTCTTT. It translates to CASSHQTGGTEAFF.

The sample holds one count of this clone. This sequence joins TRBV6-1 and TRBJ1-1; D is perhaps TRBD1 (6 bases). Trimming took off 0 bases at V and 13 bases at J, with 18 bases between the two ends. The CDR3 extends over 14 amino acids. Germline values: CDR1 MNHNS, CDR2 SASEGT. CDR3 amino acids: CASSEAYRALVYFF. DNA for the CDR3: TGTGCCAGCAGTGAAGCGTACAGGGCCCTCGTTTATTTCTTT.

Comment on this clone: The same CDR3 also results from other DNA sequences found in this sample. The V call is TRBV7-2, the J call TRBJ2-5, with 8 bases that match TRBD2. Trimming took 1 base from V and 1 from J; bases not matched to a gene: 2. The CDR3 is made up of 15 amino acids. Looked up from germline, CDR1 is SGHTA and CDR2 is FQGNSA. DNA for the CDR3: TGTGCCAGCAGCTTAGATGCGGGGGGCCAAGAGACCCAGTACTTC. Translating it yields CASSLDAGGQETQYF.

The chain links TRBV19 to TRBJ1-1; tentative D call: TRBD1 (5 bases). This CDR3 spans 14 amino acids. V lost 6 bases, J lost 2 bases, and 13 bases lay in between. Germline V gene lookup returns CDR1 LNHDA and CDR2 SQIVND (reference sequence). For the CDR3, the DNA is TGTGCCAGTAGCAAGAGGGACGGCAACACTGAAGCTTTCTTT. Translating it yields CASSKRDGNTEAFF.

This clone was detected only a few times. The chain links TRBV30 to TRBJ2-2, with TRBD1 matching 8 bases. Losses at the gene ends were 8 bases for V and 5 bases for J; bases not matched to a gene: 4. CDR1 GTSNPN and CDR2 SVGIG come from the germline V gene (reference sequence). This CDR3 has 12 amino acids. For the CDR3, the DNA is TGTGCCCGGACAGGGTTTACCGGGGAGCTGTTTTTT. Its translation is CARTGFTGELFF. Variable domain in full (rest from reference TRBV30 and TRBJ2-2): SQTIHQWPATLVQPVGSPLSLECTVEGTSNPNLYWYRQAAGRGLQLLFYSVGIGQISSEVPQNLSASRPQDRQFILSSKKLLLSDSGFYLCARTGFTGELFFGEGSRLTVL.

V and J are TRBV19 and TRBJ1-4; maybe TRBD1 (6 bases). CDR3 length equals 15 residues. Germline V gene data show CDR1 as LNHDA and CDR2 as SQIVND (reference sequence). The V gene lost 5 bases and the J gene lost 0 bases, with 10 bases spanning the gap. CDR3 nucleotide sequence: TGTGCCAGTAGTCCGGACAGAGCAACTAATGAAAAACTGTTTTTT. Its protein is CASSPDRATNEKLFF.

The V call is TRBV5-6, the J call TRBJ2-3, with D unresolved. V lost 0 bases, J lost 4 bases, and 9 bases lay in between. Germline CDR1 and CDR2: SGHDT and YYEEEE. This CDR3 spans 14 amino acids. The CDR3 loop reads CASSLASSADTQYF. CDR3 sequence (DNA): TGTGCCAGCAGCTTGGCCAGTTCGGCAGATACGCAGTATTTT.

The J gene is TRBJ1-2, the V gene TRBV30; no reliable D call. CDR3 length: 14 amino acids. V dropped 0 bases and J dropped 7 bases, with 15 bases sitting between them. The germline V gene has CDR1 GTSNPN and CDR2 SVGIG (reference sequence). CDR3 in amino acids: CAWSVRASTGGYTF. Written as DNA, the CDR3 is TGTGCCTGGAGTGTACGGGCCTCAACGGGTGGCTACACCTTC.

The chain carries TRBV10-2 and TRBJ1-1, with a weak D call TRBD1 (5 bases). V dropped 8 bases and J dropped 3 bases, with 10 bases sitting between them. Per germline, CDR1 WSHSY and CDR2 SAAADI. The CDR3 spans 12 residues. CDR3 loop: CASGGEYTEAFF. The CDR3 DNA reads as TGCGCCAGCGGGGGGGAGTACACTGAAGCTTTCTTT.

V is TRBV21-1 and J is TRBJ2-1; TRBD1 was called by the table and not checked on the DNA. TRBV21-1 is recorded as a pseudogene. There are 12 residues in the CDR3. CDR3 bases: TGTGCCATTCCGACAGGGGGCAATGAGCAGTTCTTC. Translated: CAIPTGGNEQFF.

This chain links TRBV28 with TRBJ2-7; 7 bases fit TRBD1. J was trimmed by 2 bases and V by 0 bases; bases with no gene match: 1. Germline CDR1 reads MDHEN; CDR2 reads SYDVKM. The CDR3 is 14 residues long. CDR3 amino acids: CASSLWQGAYEQYF. The CDR3 DNA is TGTGCCAGCAGTTTATGGCAGGGGGCCTACGAGCAGTACTTC.

This rearrangement joins TRBV7-3 to TRBJ2-1; D may be TRBD1 (6 bases). The CDR3 consists of 14 residues. The germline gives CDR1 SGHTA, CDR2 FQGTGA. Trimming cost V 1 base and J 8 bases, with 12 bases left between them. The chain's CDR3 is CASSLIGGKDEQFF. The CDR3, as DNA: TGTGCCAGCAGCTTAATAGGGGGAAAGGATGAGCAGTTCTTC.

The chain carries TRBV12-3 or TRBV12-4 and TRBJ1-5; 7 nucleotides agree with TRBD1. The CDR3 spans 13 residues. V shed 5 bases, J shed 3 bases, and the junction held 1 base outside the gene matches. As DNA, the CDR3 is TGTGCCAGCAGTACAGGGGACAATCAGCCCCAGCATTTT. Encoded protein: CASSTGDNQPQHF.

J is TRBJ2-3 and V is TRBV7-2; D gene uncertain. Trimming stripped 5 bases from V and 1 base from J, with 7 bases between. CDR3 length equals 13 residues. Per germline, CDR1 SGHTA and CDR2 FQGNSA. CDR3 DNA sequence: TGTGCCAGCAGCGAACTGCGCACAGATACGCAGTATTTT. Translating it yields CASSELRTDTQYF.

This rearrangement joins TRBV5-4 to TRBJ2-5, with 9 bases fitting TRBD2. Germline CDR1 SGHNT, CDR2 YYREEE (reference sequence). The CDR3 totals 15 residues. Losses at the gene ends were 2 bases for V and 5 bases for J; bases not matched to a gene: 7. CDR3 coding DNA: TGTGCCAGCAGCTTACGGCGGGAGGGCCGGGAGACCCAGTACTTC. Protein: CASSLRREGRETQYF. The complete variable domain, with remaining parts taken from reference TRBV5-4 and TRBJ2-5, reads ETGVTQSPTHLIKTRGQQVTLRCSSQSGHNTVSWYQQALGQGPQFIFQYYREEENGRGNFPPRFSGLQFPNYSSELNVNALELDDSALYLCASSLRREGRETQYFGPGTRLLVL.

V usage is TRBV11-2 and J usage is TRBJ1-2; 7 bases line up with TRBD1. The length of the CDR3 is 14 residues. Germline V gene data show CDR1 as SGHAT and CDR2 as FQNNGV. The V segment lost 4 bases and the J segment 5 bases; nucleotides outside the gene matches: 7. In nucleotides, the CDR3 is TGTGCCAGCAGCTCTAGCGAGGGGGCTTATGGCTACACCTTC. This translates into CASSSSEGAYGYTF.

This clone occurred a few times. J is TRBJ2-7 and V is TRBV9; D call uncertain. The germline CDR1 and CDR2 sequences are SGDLS and YYNGEE. CDR3 length: 16 amino acids. The ends were cut back, 4 bases at V and 2 bases at J, with 19 bases in the middle. The CDR3, as DNA: TGTGCCAGCAGCCCCGTCCCCCAAGACGGTACCTACGAGCAGTACTTC. This translates into CASSPVPQDGTYEQYF.